One and the same sample provided the 24 T cell receptor beta chains below, sequenced in a study of blood T cell repertoires in COVID-19. Profiled with immunoSEQ multiplex PCR; TCRdb holds only in-frame clones, not every one. This table holds approximately 31,000 clones, about 89% found once. Sequenced material: peripheral blood. The receptors come from a man between 65 and 79 years old with active COVID-19.

The genes are TRBV10-3 and TRBJ2-1; 9 bases agree with TRBD2. This CDR3 has 15 amino acids. CDR1 and CDR2 from the germline V gene are ENHRY and SYGVKD. With V trimmed by 3 bases and J by 7 bases, 7 bases remained unmatched. The CDR3 nucleotides read TGTGCCATCAGTGACCGTGGCGGGAGGGCAAATGAGCAGTTCTTC. This sequence encodes CAISDRGGRANEQFF.

This chain joins TRBV19 and TRBJ1-1, with D tentatively TRBD1 (5 bases). This CDR3 is 14 amino acids long. V lost 5 bases to trimming and J lost 1 base, with 11 bases between them. Germline values: CDR1 LNHDA, CDR2 SQIVND (reference sequence). The CDR3 region is CASSSQGKNTEAFF. The CDR3, as DNA: TGTGCCAGTAGTTCCCAGGGTAAGAACACTGAAGCTTTCTTT. The variable domain in full, completed from reference TRBV19 and TRBJ1-1, reads DGGITQSPKYLFRKEGQNVTLSCEQNLNHDAMYWYRQDPGQGLRLIYYSQIVNDFQKGDIAEGYSVSREKKESFPLTVTSAQKNPTAFYLCASSSQGKNTEAFFGQGTRLTVV.

The chain recombines TRBV19 with TRBJ1-1; no reliable D call. Germline CDR1 and CDR2: LNHDA and SQIVND (reference sequence). V was clipped by 2 bases and J by 7 bases, with 14 bases between them. CDR3 length: 14 residues. The CDR3 sequence: CASSINGNRGEAFF. CDR3 bases: TGTGCCAGTAGTATAAACGGGAACAGAGGTGAAGCTTTCTTT.

The chain joins TRBV2 to TRBJ2-7; D perhaps matches TRBD1 (5 bases). CDR1 and CDR2 (germline): SNHLY, FYNNEI. This CDR3 is built from 13 residues. V lost 8 bases to trimming and J lost 3 bases, with 14 bases between them. CDR3 in amino acids: CASDRGRSYEQYF. For the CDR3, the DNA is TGTGCCAGCGATAGGGGCAGGAGCTACGAGCAGTACTTC.

The rearrangement links TRBV5-1 to TRBJ1-4, with D unclear. Germline-derived CDR1 and CDR2 are SGHRS and YFSETQ. Trimming pared 0 bases from V and 5 bases from J, leaving 11 bases between. The CDR3 runs to 15 residues. The CDR3 loop reads CASSLAVQTNEKLFF. The CDR3 bases are TGCGCCAGCAGCTTGGCGGTACAGACCAATGAAAAACTGTTTTTT.

This chain connects TRBV9 to TRBJ1-3, with 7 bases identical to TRBD1. The germline V gene has CDR1 SGDLS and CDR2 YYNGEE. Trimming took 4 bases from V and 4 from J; bases not matched to a gene: 14. The CDR3 extends over 17 amino acids. The CDR3 is CASSPRTGNTVGNTIYF. The CDR3 bases are TGTGCCAGCAGCCCCCGGACAGGTAATACCGTCGGAAACACCATATATTTT. Full variable domain (missing parts from reference TRBV9 and TRBJ1-3): DSGVTQTPKHLITATGQRVTLRCSPRSGDLSVYWYQQSLDQGLQFLIQYYNGEERAKGNILERFSAQQFPDLHSELNLSSLELGDSALYFCASSPRTGNTVGNTIYFGEGSWLTVV.

The CDR3 DNA follows: TGTGCCAGCAGCCTGACCAGGGGAGGGGCCCGGATCAATCAGCCCCAGCATTTT. Protein product: CASSLTRGGARINQPQHF. The chain joins TRBV7-2 to TRBJ1-5; weak D call: TRBD1 (6 bases). Deletions cut 5 bases from V and 3 bases from J, with 23 bases between. Per the germline V gene, CDR1 is SGHTA and CDR2 is FQGNSA. The CDR3 covers 18 residues.

The gene calls are TRBV4-3 and TRBJ2-2; 8 nucleotides align to TRBD2. The CDR3 has 17 amino acids. V lost 0 bases to trimming and J lost 1 base; unmatched junction nucleotides: 4. The germline V gene has CDR1 LGHNA and CDR2 YSLEER. DNA for the CDR3: TGCGCCAGCAGCCAAGACTGGGGACTAGAGAACACCGGGGAGCTGTTTTTT. It codes for CASSQDWGLENTGELFF.

The chain employs TRBV7-9 and TRBJ1-4; 10 bases fit TRBD1. CDR3 length equals 15 residues. Germline-derived CDR1 and CDR2 are SEHNR and FQNEAQ (reference sequence). The V and J ends lost 5 bases and 7 bases, in that order; junction bases with no gene match: 7. This chain's CDR3 is CASSVSGQGGEKLFF. In nucleotides, the CDR3 is TGTGCCAGCAGCGTTAGCGGACAGGGGGGTGAAAAACTGTTTTTT. Complete variable domain (other parts from reference TRBV7-9 and TRBJ1-4): DTGVSQNPRHKITKRGQNVTFRCDPISEHNRLYWYRQTLGQGPEFLTYFQNEAQLEKSRLLSDRFSAERPKGSFSTLEIQRTEQGDSAMYLCASSVSGQGGEKLFFGSGTQLSVL.

This clone occurred a few times. V gene TRBV4-1 combines with J gene TRBJ2-2; the D gene is possibly TRBD2 (5 bases). This CDR3 is 16 amino acids long. V lost 0 bases and J 5 bases, leaving 13 bases between the germline ends. Germline V gene lookup returns CDR1 MGHRA and CDR2 YSYEKL. The CDR3: CASSQEAASRTGELFF. CDR3 in DNA: TGCGCCAGCAGCCAAGAAGCGGCTAGCCGTACCGGGGAGCTGTTTTTT.

V usage is TRBV25-1 and J usage is TRBJ2-5, with D perhaps TRBD2 (5 bases). Germline loops: CDR1 MGHDK, CDR2 SYGVNS. The CDR3 runs to 16 residues. V was clipped by 6 bases and J by 5 bases, with 22 bases between them. Written as DNA, the CDR3 is TGTGCCAGCAGCCCAACCGGCGGGCCCTCTACGGAGACCCAGTACTTC. The encoded protein is CASSPTGGPSTETQYF.

This clone was recorded only once. This chain links TRBV7-2 with TRBJ2-1, with no clear D. Trimming pared 3 bases from V and 1 base from J, leaving 7 bases between. Germline CDR1 is SGHTA and CDR2 is FQGNSA. CDR3 length: 14 residues. The chain's CDR3 is CASSLANSYNEQFF. The DNA of the CDR3 is TGTGCCAGCAGCTTGGCCAATTCCTACAATGAGCAGTTCTTC. Full variable domain (rest looked up from reference TRBV7-2 and TRBJ2-1): GAGVSQSPSNKVTEKGKDVELRCDPISGHTALYWYRQSLGQGLEFLIYFQGNSAPDKSGLPSDRFSAERTGGSVSTLTIQRTQQEDSAVYLCASSLANSYNEQFFGPGTRLTVL.

The V call is TRBV28, the J call TRBJ1-1; D unresolved. The CDR3 sequence is 15 residues long. Germline lookup yields CDR1 MDHEN and CDR2 SYDVKM. The V end lost 4 bases, the J end lost 1 base, and 13 bases lay between the germline ends. CDR3 sequence (DNA): TGTGCCAGCAGTTCACGTCGACAAACGAACACTGAAGCTTTCTTT. It yields the protein CASSSRRQTNTEAFF.

Comments on this clone: Within the sample, other DNA sequences also encode this same CDR3. CDR3 sequence: CASSIRDQPQHF. In DNA form, the CDR3 reads TGTGCCAGTAGTATTAGAGATCAGCCCCAGCATTTT. The J gene is TRBJ1-5, the V gene TRBV19; no clear D gene. The CDR3 is 12 residues long. Germline V CDR1 and CDR2: LNHDA, SQIVND (reference sequence). V was cut by 3 bases and J by 5 bases, with 5 bases left in between.

This chain links TRBV5-1 with TRBJ2-3; 10 positions agree with TRBD2. Looked up from germline, CDR1 is SGHRS and CDR2 is YFSETQ. V shed 8 bases, J shed 5 bases, and the junction held 8 bases outside the gene matches. The CDR3 covers 14 residues. CDR3 amino acids: CASCLAGVRDTQYF. The CDR3 coding sequence is TGCGCCAGTTGTCTAGCGGGAGTACGAGATACGCAGTATTTT.

The rearrangement links TRBV3-1 (or the pseudogene TRBV3-2) to TRBJ2-3; 9 bases agree with TRBD1. This CDR3 comprises 16 residues. V lost 1 base and J lost 4; bases outside the gene matches: 6. Germline CDR1 LGHDT, CDR2 YNNKEL (reference sequence). The CDR3 here is CASSQAGTGISDTQYF. CDR3 DNA: TGTGCCAGCAGCCAAGCCGGGACAGGGATTTCAGATACGCAGTATTTT.

V and J are TRBV9 and TRBJ2-1; D is undetermined. The V end was cut by 4 bases, the J end by 4 bases, with 21 bases between. The CDR3 covers 17 residues. The germline CDR1 and CDR2 sequences are SGDLS and YYNGEE. CDR3 DNA sequence: TGTGCCAGCAGCCCCCAACTCGGGTTCCCCCAATACAATGAGCAGTTCTTC. This encodes CASSPQLGFPQYNEQFF.

The rearrangement links TRBV6-2 or TRBV6-3 to TRBJ2-2, with D perhaps matching TRBD2 (5 bases). This CDR3 region has 14 residues. Germline-derived CDR1 and CDR2 are MNHEY and SVGEGT. V was clipped by 8 bases and J by 3 bases, with 13 bases between them. The CDR3 bases are TGTGCCAGCCGCCTCAGGCGGGACACCGGGGAGCTGTTTTTT. Translating it yields CASRLRRDTGELFF.

The chain links TRBV30 to TRBJ2-3; D remains unclear. The CDR3 is made up of 12 amino acids. Germline V gives CDR1 GTSNPN, CDR2 SVGIG (reference sequence). V was clipped by 0 bases and J by 7 bases, with 8 bases between them. The chain's CDR3 is CAWSVSRNTQYF. The CDR3 DNA is TGTGCCTGGAGTGTTTCGCGGAATACGCAGTATTTT.

The CDR3 loop reads CASSESIPYEQYF. CDR3 in DNA: TGTGCCAGCAGTGAAAGCATTCCCTACGAGCAGTACTTC. The gene calls are TRBV6-1 and TRBJ2-7, with no clear D. The CDR3 loop spans 13 amino acids. The V gene's germline CDR1 is MNHNS and CDR2 SASEGT. V was shortened by 2 bases and J by 2 bases, with 7 bases between the two germline ends.

A word on this clone: One end of the junction fails to match germline, which may point to a read error. The V and J genes are TRBV5-1 and TRBJ2-1; TRBD2 matches 10 bases. The CDR3 runs 17 residues. CDR1 is SGHRS and CDR2 is YFSETQ in the germline V gene. CDR3 sequence reads: CASSLVPIAGGGNEQFF. The CDR3 nucleotides are TGCGCCAGCAGTTTGGTCCCCATAGCGGGAGGAGGCAATGAGCAGTTCTTC.

The chain combines TRBV11-2 with TRBJ1-4, with 7 positions matching TRBD1. Trimming cost V 2 bases and J 7 bases; bases outside gene matches: 4. This CDR3 spans 14 amino acids. The germline V gene encodes CDR1 SGHAT and CDR2 FQNNGV. The CDR3 DNA follows: TGTGCCAGCAGCTTAATGCAGGGGGGTGAAAAACTGTTTTTT. Its protein product is CASSLMQGGEKLFF.

V usage is TRBV9 and J usage is TRBJ2-7; 7 nucleotides align to TRBD2. V lost 0 bases to trimming and J lost 4 bases; unmatched junction nucleotides: 7. The CDR3 is 15 residues long. Per germline, CDR1 SGDLS and CDR2 YYNGEE. CDR3 sequence: CASSVAPSGLYEQYF. The CDR3 coding sequence is TGTGCCAGCAGCGTAGCTCCTAGCGGATTATACGAGCAGTACTTC.

The chain carries TRBV7-3 and TRBJ2-2; D remains unclear. Germline V gives CDR1 SGHTA, CDR2 FQGTGA. The V end lost 2 bases, the J end lost 5 bases, and 9 bases lay between the germline ends. The CDR3 contains 14 residues. DNA for the CDR3: TGTGCCAGCAGCTTACGATCGGAGACCGGGGAGCTGTTTTTT. Its protein product is CASSLRSETGELFF. Full variable domain (outside the CDR3, taken from reference TRBV7-3 and TRBJ2-2): GAGVSQTPSNKVTEKGKYVELRCDPISGHTALYWYRQSLGQGPEFLIYFQGTGAADDSGLPNDRFFAVRPEGSVSTLKIQRTERGDSAVYLCASSLRSETGELFFGEGSRLTVL.